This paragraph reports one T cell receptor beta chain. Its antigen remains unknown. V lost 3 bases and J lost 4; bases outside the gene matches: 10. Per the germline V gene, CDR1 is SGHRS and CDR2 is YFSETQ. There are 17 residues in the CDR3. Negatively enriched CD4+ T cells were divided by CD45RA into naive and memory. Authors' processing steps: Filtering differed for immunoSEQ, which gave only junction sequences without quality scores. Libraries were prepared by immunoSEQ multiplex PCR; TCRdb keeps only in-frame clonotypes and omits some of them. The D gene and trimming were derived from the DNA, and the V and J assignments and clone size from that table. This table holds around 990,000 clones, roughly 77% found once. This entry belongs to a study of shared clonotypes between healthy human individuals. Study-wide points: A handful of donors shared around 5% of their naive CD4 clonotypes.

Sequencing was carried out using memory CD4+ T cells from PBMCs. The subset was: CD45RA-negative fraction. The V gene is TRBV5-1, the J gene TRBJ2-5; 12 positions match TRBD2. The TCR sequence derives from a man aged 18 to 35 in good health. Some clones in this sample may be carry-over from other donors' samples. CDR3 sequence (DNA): TGCGCCAGCAGCTCTGGAACTAGCGGGAGGCAGCTAGAGACCCAGTACTTC. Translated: CASSSGTSGRQLETQYF. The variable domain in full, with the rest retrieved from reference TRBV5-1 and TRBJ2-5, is KAGVTQTPRYLIKTRGQQVTLSCSPISGHRSVSWYQQTPGQGLQFLFEYFSETQRNKGNFPGRFSGRQFSNSRSEMNVSTLELGDSALYLCASSSGTSGRQLETQYFGPGTRLLVL.